Below, 8 T cell receptor beta chains from the same sample are listed, as sequenced in a study of patients and donors after allogeneic stem cell transplantation. Via MiXCR, TCRdb re-called the RT-PCR reads, giving one row per CDR3 protein. The sample has hundreds of thousands of distinct CDR3 sequences, 13% to 15% seen once. What was sequenced was blood, either unsorted or a sorted T cell fraction (not recorded which). The receptors stem from a human donor who was either an allogeneic HSCT recipient or a stem cell or donor lymphocyte infusion donor (not recorded which). It is not recorded whose cells these are; they may come from a transplant donor.

The rearrangement joins TRBV20-1 to TRBJ2-4; a weak D match, TRBD2 (5 bases). V was pared by 5 bases and J by 8 bases, with 19 bases between. Germline V lookup: CDR1 DFQATT, CDR2 SNEGSKA (reference sequence). The CDR3 extends over 14 amino acids. The CDR3 is CSAGFRNPRDIQYF. As DNA, the CDR3 is TGCAGTGCTGGTTTCAGGAACCCGAGGGACATTCAGTACTTC.

V gene TRBV29-1 combines with J gene TRBJ1-2, with D possibly TRBD1 on 6 matching bases. CDR3 length: 10 residues. Trimming removed 6 bases at V and 6 bases at J, with 8 bases between. From germline, CDR1 is SQVTM and CDR2 ANQGSEA. The CDR3 loop is CSVRTDGYTF. CDR3 DNA: TGCAGCGTGCGGACAGATGGCTACACCTTC. The full variable domain, in which reference TRBV29-1 and TRBJ1-2 provide the parts outside the CDR3, is SAVISQKPSRDICQRGTSLTIQCQVDSQVTMMFWYRQQPGQSLTLIATANQGSEATYESGFVIDKFPISRPNLTFSTLTVSNMSPEDSSIYLCSVRTDGYTFGSGTRLTVV.

Here the CDR3 DNA reads TGTGCCCACAGCTCGGGACTGTCGAATTCACCCCTCCACTTT. The encoded protein is CAHSSGLSNSPLHF. This chain joins TRBV2 and TRBJ1-6, with D possibly TRBD1 on 5 matching bases. Germline loops: CDR1 SNHLY, CDR2 FYNNEI. V lost 11 bases, J lost 7 bases, and 18 bases lay in between. The CDR3 loop spans 14 amino acids.

This clonotype was observed many times. The V and J genes are TRBV29-1 and TRBJ2-1; D is uncertain. This CDR3 is built from 13 residues. Germline CDR1 and CDR2: SQVTM and ANQGSEA. Trimming removed 0 bases at V and 10 bases at J, with 13 bases between. CDR3 sequence: CSVEDHLAGEQFF. DNA for the CDR3: TGCAGCGTTGAAGATCATCTTGCTGGGGAGCAGTTCTTC.

This clonotype was detected only a few times. This chain's CDR3 is CASSLGGGSSYNSPLHF. The DNA of the CDR3 is TGTGCCAGCAGTTTAGGGGGGGGGAGCTCCTATAATTCACCCCTCCACTTT. This rearrangement joins TRBV12-3 or TRBV12-4 to TRBJ1-6, with D tentatively TRBD1 (5 bases). V gave up 1 base and J gave up 0 bases, with 10 bases separating them. This CDR3 has 17 residues.

This clonotype came up many times. The chain employs TRBV6-6 and TRBJ1-1; the D is unclear. Germline loops: CDR1 MNHNY, CDR2 SVGAGI (reference sequence). This CDR3 is 13 amino acids long. Deletions cut 7 bases from V and 9 bases from J, with 18 bases between. The CDR3 spells CASILTSARKAFF. The CDR3 region has the DNA TGTGCCAGCATCCTTACATCTGCACGGAAAGCTTTCTTT.

This clonotype showed up just a few times. V usage is TRBV20-1 and J usage is TRBJ2-1; TRBD2 matches at 7 bases. Trimming took 2 bases from V and 10 from J; bases not matched to a gene: 11. The germline V gene encodes CDR1 DFQATT and CDR2 SNEGSKA (reference sequence). This CDR3 has 14 amino acids. The CDR3 nucleotides read TGCAGTGCTAGATCTCTAGCGGAGTCCGAAGAGCAGTTCTTC. This codes for CSARSLAESEEQFF.

The rearrangement links TRBV7-8 to TRBJ2-7; 9 bases map to TRBD1. Germline V lookup: CDR1 SGHVS, CDR2 FQNEAQ. The J segment lost 5 bases and the V segment lost 8 bases, leaving 13 bases of the junction unmatched. The CDR3 is 15 residues long. CDR3 sequence reads: CASGRPGQGRHEQYF. The DNA of the CDR3 is TGTGCCAGCGGTCGACCGGGACAGGGTAGACACGAGCAGTACTTC.